The clone carrying this T cell receptor (beta chain) was picked up a small number of times. This sample was taken from a study of human T cells and chemical hapten exposure. Across the study: Sensitization employed 2% DPC on around 2 cm by around 2 cm of upper inner arm skin. On the upper back, patch tests were applied with 0.01% DPC and read at 6 days. Among samples, TCR yields varied mainly because of small differences in pooled library volume.

TCRdb used MiXCR to reprocess the RACE reads, holding one entry per CDR3 protein. The table lists some 250,000 distinct CDR3 sequences, roughly 8% of them singletons. Specified time point: pre-sensitization, week 0. Stated treatment: therapeutic diphenylcyclopropenone sensitization with weekly scalp DPC. Non-pregnant alopecia patients aged 18 to 70, suitable for DPC therapy. This material consisted of whole blood, taken in connection with sensitization to the hapten diphenylcyclopropenone (DPC). The TCR was taken from a young man with alopecia areata. Some clones in this sample may be carry-over from other donors' samples.

CDR3 bases: TGCGCCAGCAGCATCAGGGGATTGAACACTGAAGCTTTCTTT. It translates to CASSIRGLNTEAFF. V usage is TRBV5-1 and J usage is TRBJ1-1; possibly TRBD1 for D (6 bases). Germline V gives CDR1 SGHRS, CDR2 YFSETQ. V was pared by 4 bases and J by 0 bases, with 10 bases between. The CDR3 loop spans 14 amino acids.